The 16 T cell receptor beta chains given below trace back to one sample, sequenced in a study of identifying expanded T cells in peripheral blood (dated by TCRdb to 2018 to 2020). Libraries were prepared through the immunoSEQ multiplex PCR assay. Held by TCRdb, this immuneACCESS table contains in-frame sequences only and omits some clones. Under half of the omission traces to an unresolved V gene where checked; the cause of the rest is unknown. This sample gives some 120,000 clones in total; 75% to 90% of them show up just once. The top ten constitute about 3.1% of the sample. The sample was blood. Receptors originate from a person between 18 and 75 years old in good health.

The chain has TRBV5-4 and TRBJ2-5; D not resolved. Trimming removed 0 bases from V and 5 bases from J, with 11 bases in between. The CDR3 loop spans 14 amino acids. The germline V gene encodes CDR1 SGHNT and CDR2 YYREEE (reference sequence). The CDR3 reads CASSLVGSGETQYF. DNA of the CDR3: TGTGCCAGCAGCTTGGTGGGGTCTGGGGAGACCCAGTACTTC. Combining the CDR3 with reference TRBV5-4 and TRBJ2-5 gives the whole variable domain ETGVTQSPTHLIKTRGQQVTLRCSSQSGHNTVSWYQQALGQGPQFIFQYYREEENGRGNFPPRFSGLQFPNYSSELNVNALELDDSALYLCASSLVGSGETQYFGPGTRLLVL.

This clone is a singleton in its sample. V gene TRBV6-5 combines with J gene TRBJ1-1; TRBD1 agrees at 7 bases. Germline V gene sequence: CDR1 MNHEY, CDR2 SVGAGI. The V segment lost 8 bases and the J segment 6 bases; nucleotides outside the gene matches: 12. The CDR3 length is 14 residues. CDR3 nucleotide sequence: TGTGCCAGCGATCCGAAACAGGGGTCATCTGAAGCTTTCTTT. Amino acid sequence: CASDPKQGSSEAFF.

The chain employs TRBV5-1 and TRBJ2-1; D gene ambiguous. The CDR3 covers 15 residues. From germline, CDR1 is SGHRS and CDR2 YFSETQ. V was clipped by 2 bases and J by 0 bases, with 9 bases between them. The CDR3 sequence: CASSFGGSSYNEQFF. The CDR3 bases are TGCGCCAGCAGCTTTGGCGGAAGCTCCTACAATGAGCAGTTCTTC.

This clone showed up just a few times. The rearrangement uses TRBV9 and TRBJ1-1; TRBD1 aligns across 7 bases. Trimming at V came to 0 bases and at J to 5 bases, leaving 4 bases not matched to a gene. Germline V gene data show CDR1 as SGDLS and CDR2 as YYNGEE. The CDR3 covers 14 residues. The CDR3 spells CASSVGDSRTEAFF. DNA of the CDR3: TGTGCCAGCAGCGTAGGGGACAGTCGGACTGAAGCTTTCTTT.

This chain connects TRBV7-2 to TRBJ1-5; 9 positions agree with TRBD1. The germline gives CDR1 SGHTA, CDR2 FQGNSA. The V gene end was trimmed by 3 bases and the J gene end by 7 bases; junction bases not matched to a gene: 4. CDR3 size: 14 residues. The CDR3 sequence is CASSFTGGRQPQHF. CDR3 nucleotides: TGTGCCAGCAGCTTTACAGGGGGCAGGCAGCCCCAGCATTTT.

V gene TRBV19 combines with J gene TRBJ2-1; 12 bases are shared with TRBD2. The CDR3 runs 16 residues. Germline V CDR1 and CDR2: LNHDA, SQIVND (reference sequence). The ends lost 1 base at V and 4 bases at J; junction bases unmatched: 2. The CDR3 here is CASSIGTSGAYNEQFF. The CDR3 bases are TGTGCCAGTAGTATAGGGACTAGCGGGGCTTACAATGAGCAGTTCTTC.

The rearrangement links TRBV11-3 to TRBJ2-7; the D gene is possibly TRBD1 (6 bases). There are 14 residues in the CDR3. The V and J ends lost 2 bases and 0 bases respectively, with 8 bases between them. Germline lookup yields CDR1 SGHNT and CDR2 YENEEA. The CDR3 region has the DNA TGTGCCAGCAGCTTAACAGGGACCTCCTACGAGCAGTACTTC. Its protein product is CASSLTGTSYEQYF.

The rearrangement links TRBV7-8 to TRBJ2-5; possible D gene TRBD2, 5 bases. Trimming left V 7 bases short and J 5 bases short, with 17 bases between. Per the germline V gene, CDR1 is SGHVS and CDR2 is FQNEAQ. This CDR3 has 14 residues. The CDR3: CASTRGLAGETQYF. The CDR3 DNA reads TGTGCCAGCACGAGAGGGCTAGCCGGGGAGACCCAGTACTTC.

CDR3 amino acids: CASSAPQGATTGELFF. For the CDR3, the DNA is TGTGCCAGCAGCGCGCCCCAGGGGGCGACCACCGGGGAGCTGTTTTTT. J is TRBJ2-2 and V is TRBV9; 8 nucleotides align to TRBD1. This CDR3 has 16 residues. Germline V gene sequence: CDR1 SGDLS, CDR2 YYNGEE. With V trimmed by 3 bases and J by 4 bases, 8 bases remained unmatched.

V is TRBV5-1 and J is TRBJ2-1, with D unclear. The length of the CDR3 is 13 residues. Germline V gene data show CDR1 as SGHRS and CDR2 as YFSETQ. The V and J ends lost 4 bases and 9 bases respectively, with 14 bases between them. For the CDR3, the DNA is TGCGCCAGCAGCCAAGATCTTATCTCTGAGCAGTTCTTC. Residues: CASSQDLISEQFF.

This sequence joins TRBV27 and TRBJ2-2, with 9 bases that match TRBD1. Germline V gene lookup returns CDR1 MNHEY and CDR2 SMNVEV (reference sequence). CDR3 length: 16 amino acids. After removal of 5 bases from V and 6 bases from J, the junction contained 10 bases not matched to a gene. The CDR3 here is CASSPLTGGSPGELFF. The DNA of the CDR3 is TGTGCCAGCAGTCCCCTAACAGGGGGCAGTCCCGGGGAGCTGTTTTTT.

The chain carries TRBV11-2 and TRBJ2-3; no clear D. CDR1 and CDR2 from the germline V gene are SGHAT and FQNNGV. CDR3 length: 12 amino acids. Trimming stripped 4 bases from V and 2 bases from J, with 4 bases between. The DNA of the CDR3 is TGTGCCAGCAGCTCCTTCACAGATACGCAGTATTTT. It specifies CASSSFTDTQYF. Using reference TRBV11-2 and TRBJ2-3 for the parts outside the CDR3, the full variable domain is EAGVAQSPRYKIIEKRQSVAFWCNPISGHATLYWYQQILGQGPKLLIQFQNNGVVDDSQLPKDRFSAERLKGVDSTLKIQPAKLEDSAVYLCASSSFTDTQYFGPGTRLTVL.

The J gene is TRBJ1-5, the V gene TRBV7-8; D gene ambiguous. CDR1 and CDR2 from the germline V gene are SGHVS and FQNEAQ. CDR3 length equals 14 residues. With 1 base removed from V and 7 bases from J, the gap between germline ends came to 11 bases. The DNA for the CDR3 is TGTGCCAGCAGCTTAGTGTCAGTGGGGCAGCCCCAGCATTTT. Translating gives CASSLVSVGQPQHF. The whole variable domain, remainder taken from reference TRBV7-8 and TRBJ1-5, is GAGVSQSPRYKVAKRGQDVALRCDPISGHVSLFWYQQALGQGPEFLTYFQNEAQLDKSGLPSDRFFAERPEGSVSTLKIQRTQQEDSAVYLCASSLVSVGQPQHFGDGTRLSIL.

The chain is built from TRBV7-9 and TRBJ2-1; 7 bases fit TRBD2. This CDR3 region has 13 residues. Germline CDR1 is SEHNR and CDR2 is FQNEAQ (reference sequence). With V trimmed by 6 bases and J by 8 bases, 7 bases remained unmatched. CDR3 in amino acids: CASSSGGSDEQFF. The CDR3 bases are TGTGCCAGCAGTTCGGGGGGAAGCGATGAGCAGTTCTTC.

This clone was seen a handful of times. This chain uses TRBV19 with TRBJ1-5, with 8 bases aligning to TRBD1. Germline trimming cut 5 bases from V and 7 bases from J; bases unmatched to any gene: 4. The CDR3 totals 13 residues. The germline gives CDR1 LNHDA, CDR2 SQIVND (reference sequence). This CDR3 reads CASSGHRGQPQHF. CDR3 nucleotides: TGTGCCAGTAGTGGCCACAGGGGGCAGCCCCAGCATTTT.

V is TRBV30 and J is TRBJ1-1; D gene ambiguous. CDR1 is GTSNPN, CDR2 SVGIG, per germline (reference sequence). This CDR3 is built from 13 residues. Trimming removed 0 bases from V and 2 bases from J, with 7 bases in between. The CDR3 DNA follows: TGTGCCTGGAGTGTGTGGGGTAACACTGAAGCTTTCTTT. Its protein is CAWSVWGNTEAFF.